This TCR beta chain came from a study of siplizumab effects on memory and regulatory T cells. V was clipped by 4 bases and J by 7 bases, with 14 bases between them. Germline V gene lookup returns CDR1 SGDLS and CDR2 YYNGEE. The CDR3 is 14 residues long. The assay was immunoSEQ multiplex PCR, and TCRdb's table has in-frame clones only and misses some. Of 80,000 to 130,000 clones listed, roughly 92% are singletons. This clone appeared a few times. The source material was Tregs sorted from blood. The rearrangement joins TRBV9 to TRBJ2-2; weak D call: TRBD1 (6 bases). The source of this sequence is a human donor in good health. The CDR3 DNA reads as TGTGCCAGCAGCACCCGACAGGTAGTCGGGGAGCTGTTTTTT. It translates to CASSTRQVVGELFF.